These 8 T cell receptor beta chains originate from one sample sequenced in a study of blood T cell repertoires in COVID-19. Clones were read by immunoSEQ multiplex PCR, and TCRdb kept only the in-frame ones, dropping some. The repertoire holds some 270,000 clones, with roughly 87% as singletons. Source material: peripheral blood. The receptors were gathered from a woman aged 40 to 49 who had recovered from COVID-19.

In regard to this clone: A junction boundary mismatches the germline segment, possibly from a read error. The gene calls are TRBV12-3 or TRBV12-4 and TRBJ2-5; tentatively, D is TRBD2 (6 bases). This CDR3 contains 12 residues. The CDR3: CASSTTSHAWNF. In DNA form, the CDR3 reads TGTGCCAGCAGTACAACTAGCCATGCCTGGAACTTC.

The chain recombines TRBV19 with TRBJ2-1, with 11 bases fitting TRBD2. This CDR3 contains 19 residues. Looked up from germline, CDR1 is LNHDA and CDR2 is SQIVND (reference sequence). Trimming removed 7 bases from V and 0 bases from J; junction bases left unmatched: 14. The CDR3 region has the DNA TGTGCCAGTACTTATGGGCGGACTAGCGGGTTCCGCTCCTACAATGAGCAGTTCTTC. This gives the protein CASTYGRTSGFRSYNEQFF.

The chain is built from TRBV6-5 and TRBJ1-5; the D is unclear. CDR1 is MNHEY, CDR2 SVGAGI, per germline. Trimming stripped 2 bases from V and 10 bases from J, with 12 bases between. This CDR3 has 13 residues. The CDR3 reads CASSYAGVEPQHF. CDR3 nucleotide sequence: TGTGCCAGCAGTTACGCGGGCGTTGAACCCCAGCATTTT.

This clone was counted once. The CDR3 loop reads CASTPRGLHNEQFF. The CDR3 DNA follows: TGTGCCAGTACCCCCAGGGGGTTACACAATGAGCAGTTCTTC. The gene calls are TRBV19 and TRBJ2-1; 7 nucleotides match TRBD1. CDR3 length: 14 amino acids. Trimming at V came to 7 bases and at J to 5 bases, leaving 8 bases not matched to a gene. Germline V gene lookup returns CDR1 LNHDA and CDR2 SQIVND (reference sequence). Full variable domain (outside the CDR3, taken from reference TRBV19 and TRBJ2-1): DGGITQSPKYLFRKEGQNVTLSCEQNLNHDAMYWYRQDPGQGLRLIYYSQIVNDFQKGDIAEGYSVSREKKESFPLTVTSAQKNPTAFYLCASTPRGLHNEQFFGPGTRLTVL.

The chain joins TRBV7-8 to TRBJ1-2; D is uncertain. V was pared by 3 bases and J by 6 bases, with 14 bases between. The CDR3 length is 14 residues. Germline lookup yields CDR1 SGHVS and CDR2 FQNEAQ. CDR3 sequence reads: CASSLVSGEDGYTF. CDR3 bases: TGTGCCAGCAGCTTGGTTAGCGGGGAGGATGGCTACACCTTC.

The chain couples TRBV13 to TRBJ2-7; D not resolved. Looked up from germline, CDR1 is PRHDT and CDR2 is FYEKMQ (reference sequence). This CDR3 contains 15 residues. V dropped 0 bases and J dropped 7 bases, with 16 bases sitting between them. This CDR3 reads CASSLGDSPPGEQYF. DNA for the CDR3: TGTGCCAGCAGCTTAGGTGACTCACCGCCTGGTGAGCAGTACTTC.

The rearrangement joins TRBV6-6 to TRBJ2-3; 16 positions match TRBD2. This CDR3 region has 17 residues. Germline lookup yields CDR1 MNHNY and CDR2 SVGAGI (reference sequence). V lost 6 bases to trimming and J lost 2 bases; unmatched junction nucleotides: 5. Here the CDR3 reads CASSRGTSGGATDTQYF. CDR3 DNA: TGTGCCAGCAGCCGAGGGACTAGCGGGGGGGCCACAGATACGCAGTATTTT.

V and J are TRBV28 and TRBJ1-5, with a tentative D call TRBD1 (6 bases). Between the trimmed V and J ends, which lost 6 bases and 0 bases, there was a span of 12 bases. Germline CDR1 MDHEN, CDR2 SYDVKM. CDR3 size: 15 residues. In nucleotides, the CDR3 is TGTGCCAGCAGCACGGACAGACATAGCAATCAGCCCCAGCATTTT. This codes for CASSTDRHSNQPQHF. The whole variable domain, remainder taken from reference TRBV28 and TRBJ1-5, is DVKVTQSSRYLVKRTGEKVFLECVQDMDHENMFWYRQDPGLGLRLIYFSYDVKMKEKGDIPEGYSVSREKKERFSLILESASTNQTSMYLCASSTDRHSNQPQHFGDGTRLSIL.